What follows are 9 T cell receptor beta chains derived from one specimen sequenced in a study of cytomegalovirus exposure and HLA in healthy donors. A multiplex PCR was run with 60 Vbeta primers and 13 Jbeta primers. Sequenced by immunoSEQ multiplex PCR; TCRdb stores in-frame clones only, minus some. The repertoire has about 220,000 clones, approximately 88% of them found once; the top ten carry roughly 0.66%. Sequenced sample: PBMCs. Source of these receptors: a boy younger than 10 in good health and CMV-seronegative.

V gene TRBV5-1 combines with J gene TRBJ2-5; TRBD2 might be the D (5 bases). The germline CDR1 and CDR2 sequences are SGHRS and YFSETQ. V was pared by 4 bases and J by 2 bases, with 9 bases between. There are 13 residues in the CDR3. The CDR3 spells CASSPRDQETQYF. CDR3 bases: TGCGCCAGCAGCCCCCGGGATCAAGAGACCCAGTACTTC.

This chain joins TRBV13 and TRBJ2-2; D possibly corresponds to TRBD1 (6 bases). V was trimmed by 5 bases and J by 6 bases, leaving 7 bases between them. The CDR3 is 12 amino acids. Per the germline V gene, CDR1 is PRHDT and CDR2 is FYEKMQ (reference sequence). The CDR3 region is CASSQGSGELFF. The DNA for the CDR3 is TGTGCCAGCAGCCAGGGGTCCGGGGAGCTGTTTTTT.

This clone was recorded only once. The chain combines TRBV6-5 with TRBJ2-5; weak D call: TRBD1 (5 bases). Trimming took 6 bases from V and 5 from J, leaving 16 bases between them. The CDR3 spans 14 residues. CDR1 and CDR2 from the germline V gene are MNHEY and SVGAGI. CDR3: CASRERGSRETQYF. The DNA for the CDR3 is TGTGCCAGCAGGGAAAGGGGATCAAGGGAGACCCAGTACTTC.

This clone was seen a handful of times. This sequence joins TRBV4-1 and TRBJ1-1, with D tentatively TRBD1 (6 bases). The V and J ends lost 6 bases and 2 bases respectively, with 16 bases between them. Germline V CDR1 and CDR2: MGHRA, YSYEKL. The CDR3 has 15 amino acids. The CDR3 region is CASRMRAGDNTEAFF. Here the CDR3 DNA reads TGCGCCAGCAGGATGCGCGCAGGGGATAACACTGAAGCTTTCTTT.

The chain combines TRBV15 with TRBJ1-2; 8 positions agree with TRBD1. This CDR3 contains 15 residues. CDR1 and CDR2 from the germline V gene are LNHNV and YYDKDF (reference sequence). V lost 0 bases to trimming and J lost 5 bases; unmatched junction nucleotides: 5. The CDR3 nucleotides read TGTGCCACCAGCAGAGATTGGGGACAGGATTATGGCTACACCTTC. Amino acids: CATSRDWGQDYGYTF.

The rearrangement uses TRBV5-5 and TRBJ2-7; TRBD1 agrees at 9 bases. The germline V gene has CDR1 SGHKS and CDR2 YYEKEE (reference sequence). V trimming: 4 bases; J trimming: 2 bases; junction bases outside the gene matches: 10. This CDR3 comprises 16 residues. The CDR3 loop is CASSPFGTGTAYEQYF. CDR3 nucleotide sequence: TGTGCCAGCAGCCCCTTCGGGACAGGGACCGCCTACGAGCAGTACTTC.

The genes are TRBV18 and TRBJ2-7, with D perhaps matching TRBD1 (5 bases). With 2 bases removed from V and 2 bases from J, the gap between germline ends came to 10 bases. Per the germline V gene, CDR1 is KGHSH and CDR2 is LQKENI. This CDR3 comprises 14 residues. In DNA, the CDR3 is TGTGCCAGCTCACCAAAGGGGATTACCTACGAGCAGTACTTC. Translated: CASSPKGITYEQYF.

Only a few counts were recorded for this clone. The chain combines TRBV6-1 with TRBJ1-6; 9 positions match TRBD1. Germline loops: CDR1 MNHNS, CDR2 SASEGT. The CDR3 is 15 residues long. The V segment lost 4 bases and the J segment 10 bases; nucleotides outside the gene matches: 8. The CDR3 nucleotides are TGTGCCAGCAGTGTCCCGGGACAGGGTCCATCACCCCTCCACTTT. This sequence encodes CASSVPGQGPSPLHF.

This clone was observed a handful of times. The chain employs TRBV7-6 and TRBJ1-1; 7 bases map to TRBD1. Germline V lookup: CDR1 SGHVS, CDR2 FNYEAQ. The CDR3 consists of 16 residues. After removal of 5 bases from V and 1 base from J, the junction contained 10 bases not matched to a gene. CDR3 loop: CASSTSTGTANTEAFF. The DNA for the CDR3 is TGTGCCAGCAGCACCTCAACCGGGACAGCGAACACTGAAGCTTTCTTT.